This is a list of T cell receptor beta chains from one sample in a study of shared clonotypes between healthy human individuals. The method was immunoSEQ multiplex PCR; TCRdb's version includes in-frame clones alone and lacks a portion of them. The data contain around 240,000 clones, 65% of them singletons. Material: memory CD4+ T cells sorted from blood. Receptors were obtained from a man aged 30 to 39 in good health. Both conserved end residues are part of each CDR3. D genes are given only for firm matches. The listing skips clone size in some rows; elsewhere it reads once, few, many or a size class.

clone_size,v_call,d_call,j_call,cdr3_length,cdr3_nt,cdr3_aa
.,TRBV5-5,.,TRBJ2-3,16,TGTGCCAGCAGCTTGGAGCGGGCCAAAAGCCAGAATACGCAGTATTTT,CASSLERAKSQNTQYF
.,TRBV5-6,.,TRBJ1-1,14,TGTGCCAGCAGCTTGGTGTTGGGCAACACTGAAGCTTTCTTT,CASSLVLGNTEAFF
once,TRBV29-1,TRBD1,TRBJ1-1,14,TGCAGCGTCTACGGACAGGCCGTTTCCACTGAAGCTTTCTTT,CSVYGQAVSTEAFF
.,TRBV5-5,TRBD2,TRBJ2-1,16,TGTGCCAGCAGCGCGCCCACTAGCGGGAGCTACAATGAGCAGTTCTTC,CASSAPTSGSYNEQFF
.,TRBV7-9,TRBD1,TRBJ2-7,16,TGTGCCAGCAGCCACGCCCGGGACAGGGGAACAGGCGAGCAGTACTTC,CASSHARDRGTGEQYF
.,TRBV29-1,.,TRBJ1-4,12,TGCAGCGTATTTGGACTTGGTGAAAAACTGTTTTTT,CSVFGLGEKLFF
few,TRBV7-9,.,TRBJ2-7,13,TGTGCCAGCAGCTTAGGTGTACCCTACGAGCAGTACTTC,CASSLGVPYEQYF
.,TRBV6-5,TRBD2,TRBJ2-5,14,TGTGCCAGCAGTTTTCGGGGGAGGGGAGAGACCCAGTACTTC,CASSFRGRGETQYF
.,TRBV4-3,.,TRBJ2-5,13,TGCGCCAGCAGCCAAGACCAGGGGGGGACCCAGTACTTC,CASSQDQGGTQYF
.,TRBV7-2,TRBD2,TRBJ2-1,16,TGTGCCAGCAGCTTAGACTCTAGCGGGATTTACAATGAGCAGTTCTTC,CASSLDSSGIYNEQFF
.,TRBV5-4,TRBD2,TRBJ2-5,17,TGTGCCAGCAGCGCGGGACTAGCGGGAACCCTCATGGAGACCCAGTACTTC,CASSAGLAGTLMETQYF
.,TRBV4-3,.,TRBJ1-2,15,TGCGCCAGCAGCTCTCCGGGAGGATCTAACTATGGCTACACCTTC,CASSSPGGSNYGYTF
.,TRBV5-4,TRBD2,TRBJ2-1,16,TGTGCCAGCAGTTTACTAGCGGGGGGAACCTACAATGAGCAGTTCTTC,CASSLLAGGTYNEQFF
.,TRBV29-1,.,TRBJ2-3,11,TGCAGCGTTGGCCGGGGAGATACGCAGTATTTT,CSVGRGDTQYF
.,TRBV9,TRBD2,TRBJ2-1,15,TGTGCCAGCAGCACCCGACTAGCGGCCTACAATGAGCAGTTCTTC,CASSTRLAAYNEQFF
.,TRBV5-1,.,TRBJ2-1,16,TGCGCCAGCAGCTTCCCAGCAGGAGGGGCCTACAATGAGCAGTTCTTC,CASSFPAGGAYNEQFF
.,TRBV7-8,.,TRBJ2-1,14,TGTGCCAGCAGCTTCGAAGTCCACTACAATGAGCAGTTCTTC,CASSFEVHYNEQFF
few,TRBV9,TRBD2,TRBJ2-1,15,TGTGCCAGCAGCAAGAGCGGGTGGGAGGGCAATGAGCAGTTCTTC,CASSKSGWEGNEQFF
.,TRBV10-3,TRBD2,TRBJ2-7,14,TGTGCCACTTGGACTAGCGGGAGTCTATACGAGCAGTACTTC,CATWTSGSLYEQYF
once,TRBV7-7,.,TRBJ2-5,11,TGTGCCAGCAGCAACGGGGAGACCCAGTACTTC,CASSNGETQYF
once,TRBV19,TRBD1,TRBJ2-5,13,TGTGCCAGTAGTATGGACAGGGCGGAGACCCAGTACTTC,CASSMDRAETQYF
few,TRBV20-1,.,TRBJ2-1,11,TGCAGTGCTAGAGTTATAAATGAGCAGTTCTTC,CSARVINEQFF
.,TRBV5-4,.,TRBJ1-1,14,TGTGCCAGCAGCGAATACGAGGGGTACACTGAAGCTTTCTTT,CASSEYEGYTEAFF
once,TRBV7-9,TRBD1,TRBJ2-1,16,TGTGCCAGCAGCTTATCCCGGGACAGGGCCCACAATGAGCAGTTCTTC,CASSLSRDRAHNEQFF
.,TRBV28,.,TRBJ2-5,16,TGTGCCAGCAGAACCCCCGGGCAGACACACCAAGAGACCCAGTACTTC,CASRTPGQTHQETQYF
many,TRBV29-1,TRBD1,TRBJ1-1,17,TGCAGCGCAAACACCATCGGGACAGGGTTTGGGAGCACTGAAGCTTTCTTT,CSANTIGTGFGSTEAFF
.,TRBV7-3,TRBD1,TRBJ1-2,17,TGTGCCAGCAGCTTAACGTCTTATCCACAGGGGAACTATGGCTACACCTTC,CASSLTSYPQGNYGYTF
.,TRBV5-6,TRBD2,TRBJ2-7,15,TGTGCCAGCAGCTCTTGGACTAGCGGGAGTGCCGAGCAGTACTTC,CASSSWTSGSAEQYF
.,TRBV2,.,TRBJ2-5,13,TGTGCCAGCAGTGGTAACAGACAAGAGACCCAGTACTTC,CASSGNRQETQYF
.,TRBV6-5,.,TRBJ1-3,15,TGTGCCAGCAGTTCGCCGGACTTCTCTGGAAACACCATATATTTT,CASSSPDFSGNTIYF
.,TRBV11-2,.,TRBJ1-2,13,TGTGCCAGCAGCCTGTTCCCAGGGTACGGCTACACCTTC,CASSLFPGYGYTF
.,TRBV6-1,.,TRBJ1-4,16,TGTGCCAGCAGTGAACGGGCAGGCCGGTTGGTGGGAAAACTGTTTTTT,CASSERAGRLVGKLFF
.,TRBV7-2,TRBD2,TRBJ2-5,13,TGTGCCAGCAGATTAGCGGGAGGGGATTCCCAGTACTTC,CASRLAGGDSQYF
.,TRBV19,.,TRBJ2-5,13,TGTGCCAGTAGTATCCAAGCAGGGGAGACCCAGTACTTC,CASSIQAGETQYF
.,TRBV19,TRBD1,TRBJ2-7,15,TGTGCCAGTAGTATTCGTTACAGGGGGATCTACGAGCAGTACTTC,CASSIRYRGIYEQYF
.,TRBV2,.,TRBJ1-1,14,TGTGCCAGCCGGGAGGGCCCCGGAAACACTGAAGCTTTCTTT,CASREGPGNTEAFF
.,TRBV28,.,TRBJ2-7,13,TGTGCCAGCGGTACACCGGGAAAGGGCGAGCAGTACTTC,CASGTPGKGEQYF
.,TRBV7-2,.,TRBJ1-2,16,TGTGCCAGCAGCTCGATCGGCGGAGACCCTCGGGAAGGCTACACCTTC,CASSSIGGDPREGYTF
.,TRBV4-1,TRBD2,TRBJ2-3,15,TGCGCCAGCAGCCTCCAGGCTAGCGGAACAGATACGCAGTATTTT,CASSLQASGTDTQYF
.,TRBV11-2,.,TRBJ2-5,13,TGTGCCAGCAGCTTACACTTCCAAGAGACCCAGTACTTC,CASSLHFQETQYF
.,TRBV27,TRBD2,TRBJ2-3,15,TGTGCCAGCAGTGGAATAGCGGGAGGGGGAGATACGCAGTATTTT,CASSGIAGGGDTQYF
.,TRBV6-1,TRBD2,TRBJ2-7,15,TGTGCCAGCAGGGAGCAGGTAGCGGGGTCCTACGAGCAGTACTTC,CASREQVAGSYEQYF
.,TRBV7-8,.,TRBJ2-1,15,TGTGCCAGCAGCCCTGAGCTAGCCGCGTCCGGGGAGCAGTTCTTC,CASSPELAASGEQFF
.,TRBV2,.,TRBJ2-7,13,TGTGCCAGCAGTCTCGACAGAAAATACGAGCAGTACTTC,CASSLDRKYEQYF
.,TRBV4-3,.,TRBJ2-1,14,TGCGCCAGCAGCCAAGATCACACTAGCAATGAGCAGTTCTTC,CASSQDHTSNEQFF